The 31 T cell receptor beta chains below were found in one sample sequenced in a study of cytomegalovirus exposure and HLA in healthy donors. Use of 60 Vbeta and 13 Jbeta primers characterized the PCR. Assay: immunoSEQ multiplex PCR; the TCRdb copy retains only in-frame clones and omits some. The sample shows some 200,000 clones, roughly 76% of them seen only once. Sequenced: PBMCs. All receptors come from a man aged 40-49 years in good health and CMV-seropositive.

This clone was counted a few times. The rearrangement links TRBV28 to TRBJ2-1, with no clear D. CDR3 length: 14 residues. Germline lookup yields CDR1 MDHEN and CDR2 SYDVKM. V lost 8 bases and J lost 1, with 12 bases in between. The CDR3, as DNA: TGTGCCAGCCAGACCACAGATTCCTACAATGAGCAGTTCTTC. Translated, it gives CASQTTDSYNEQFF.

This clone appeared a single time. V is TRBV27 and J is TRBJ1-4; D is possibly TRBD1 (6 bases). Trimming took 5 bases from V and 3 from J, leaving 19 bases between them. The CDR3 is made up of 17 amino acids. Germline CDR1 and CDR2: MNHEY and SMNVEV (reference sequence). CDR3 region: CASSKTIPGAANEKLFF. CDR3 nucleotide sequence: TGTGCCAGCAGTAAAACGATCCCAGGGGCGGCTAATGAAAAACTGTTTTTT. The variable domain in full, completed from reference TRBV27 and TRBJ1-4, reads EAQVTQNPRYLITVTGKKLTVTCSQNMNHEYMSWYRQDPGLGLRQIYYSMNVEVTDKGDVPEGYKVSRKEKRNFPLILESPSPNQTSLYFCASSKTIPGAANEKLFFGSGTQLSVL.

J is TRBJ2-3 and V is TRBV19; tentatively, D is TRBD2 (5 bases). The V gene's germline CDR1 is LNHDA and CDR2 SQIVND (reference sequence). V was cut by 3 bases and J by 0 bases, with 10 bases left in between. The CDR3 has 15 residues. Here the CDR3 DNA reads TGTGCCAGTAGTATCGGGGTACCTAGCACAGATACGCAGTATTTT. The encoded protein is CASSIGVPSTDTQYF.

Only a few counts were recorded for this clone. J is TRBJ1-4 and V is TRBV5-1; the D is unclear. Germline CDR1 SGHRS, CDR2 YFSETQ. V was clipped by 3 bases and J by 10 bases, with 4 bases between them. The CDR3 spans 10 residues. CDR3 DNA: TGCGCCAGCAGCTCCTTAAAACTGTTTTTT. This translates into CASSSLKLFF. The variable domain in full, completed from reference TRBV5-1 and TRBJ1-4, reads KAGVTQTPRYLIKTRGQQVTLSCSPISGHRSVSWYQQTPGQGLQFLFEYFSETQRNKGNFPGRFSGRQFSNSRSEMNVSTLELGDSALYLCASSSLKLFFGSGTQLSVL.

The genes are TRBV28 and TRBJ2-2, with D maybe TRBD1 (6 bases). Between the trimmed V and J ends, which lost 2 bases and 5 bases, there was a span of 12 bases. Per the germline V gene, CDR1 is MDHEN and CDR2 is SYDVKM. The CDR3 covers 15 residues. CDR3 residues: CASSLVGQTTGELFF. CDR3 nucleotides: TGTGCCAGCAGTTTAGTTGGACAGACGACCGGGGAGCTGTTTTTT.

This rearrangement joins TRBV19 to TRBJ2-3, with D perhaps matching TRBD2 (6 bases). The germline V and J ends were trimmed by 0 bases and 8 bases, with 15 bases remaining between them. This CDR3 comprises 15 residues. The germline V gene has CDR1 LNHDA and CDR2 SQIVND (reference sequence). CDR3 residues: CASSIDGGGLGTQYF. The CDR3 DNA follows: TGTGCCAGTAGTATAGACGGGGGTGGGCTTGGTACGCAGTATTTT.

The gene calls are TRBV7-9 and TRBJ1-2, with 9 bases that match TRBD1. The ends lost 6 bases at V and 2 bases at J; junction bases unmatched: 10. This CDR3 contains 16 residues. Per the germline V gene, CDR1 is SEHNR and CDR2 is FQNEAQ (reference sequence). The CDR3 DNA reads TGTGCCAGCAGACTAGGGGGGACAGGGCTGAACTATGGCTACACCTTC. Amino acids: CASRLGGTGLNYGYTF.

The V and J genes are TRBV10-2 and TRBJ1-1; perhaps TRBD1 as D (5 bases). Germline V gives CDR1 WSHSY, CDR2 SAAADI. V lost 5 bases and J 6 bases, leaving 13 bases between the germline ends. The CDR3 extends over 13 amino acids. As DNA, the CDR3 is TGCGCCAGCAGTTTGACAGCACTTGCTGAAGCTTTCTTT. It is translated as CASSLTALAEAFF.

The rearrangement links TRBV14 to TRBJ2-3; maybe TRBD2 (5 bases). This CDR3 region has 17 residues. The V end was cut by 0 bases, the J end by 4 bases, with 17 bases between. CDR1 is SGHDN, CDR2 FVKESK, per germline. The chain's CDR3 is CASSQDQRLAGPDTQYF. CDR3 DNA sequence: TGTGCCAGCAGCCAAGATCAACGGCTAGCAGGACCAGATACGCAGTATTTT.

V and J are TRBV5-8 and TRBJ1-5; possible D gene TRBD1, 6 bases. Trimming removed 4 bases from V and 4 bases from J, with 15 bases in between. The CDR3 has 15 residues. Germline assignment: CDR1 SGHTS and CDR2 YDEGEE. This CDR3 is CASSTGTKSNQPQHF. The CDR3 DNA reads as TGTGCCAGCAGCACAGGGACAAAAAGTAATCAGCCCCAGCATTTT.

The rearrangement uses TRBV28 and TRBJ1-2, with TRBD1 identical over 7 bases. Germline V CDR1 and CDR2: MDHEN, SYDVKM. The CDR3 covers 13 residues. The junction had 9 bases not matched to a gene; V was cut back by 6 bases and J by 8 bases. The CDR3 sequence: CASSIGTATGYTF. CDR3 in DNA: TGTGCCAGCAGCATCGGGACAGCGACCGGCTACACCTTC.

This chain connects TRBV7-3 to TRBJ1-1, with unresolved D. Germline V gene data show CDR1 as SGHTA and CDR2 as FQGTGA. This CDR3 contains 17 residues. Trimming left V 2 bases short and J 1 base short, with 17 bases between. CDR3 sequence (DNA): TGTGCCAGCAGCTTACGGGCTTCGGAGGGCCCGAACACTGAAGCTTTCTTT. Translating gives CASSLRASEGPNTEAFF. Using reference TRBV7-3 and TRBJ1-1 for the parts outside the CDR3, the full variable domain is GAGVSQTPSNKVTEKGKYVELRCDPISGHTALYWYRQSLGQGPEFLIYFQGTGAADDSGLPNDRFFAVRPEGSVSTLKIQRTERGDSAVYLCASSLRASEGPNTEAFFGQGTRLTVV.

This CDR3 reads CASSFNRGQGSHNEQFF. The CDR3 DNA sequence: TGTGCCAGCAGCTTTAATCGAGGACAGGGCAGCCACAATGAGCAGTTCTTC. The chain employs TRBV7-8 and TRBJ2-1; 8 bases map to TRBD1. The CDR3 covers 17 residues. Germline values: CDR1 SGHVS, CDR2 FQNEAQ. V dropped 3 bases and J dropped 5; count of bases not matched to a gene: 12.

The chain links TRBV6-5 to TRBJ2-1; 8 nucleotides line up with TRBD2. This CDR3 comprises 13 residues. Unmatched junction bases numbered 2, after V lost 3 bases and J lost 7 bases. Germline V gene lookup returns CDR1 MNHEY and CDR2 SVGAGI. DNA of the CDR3: TGTGCCAGCAGTTATACGGGGGGGAATGAGCAGTTCTTC. The encoded protein is CASSYTGGNEQFF.

V is TRBV19 and J is TRBJ1-2; D is unresolved. Germline values: CDR1 LNHDA, CDR2 SQIVND (reference sequence). CDR3 length: 17 amino acids. Trimming left V 7 bases short and J 4 bases short, with 25 bases between. The CDR3 nucleotides are TGTGCCAGTAACATAGGACTCACTCCGGGGAAAACCTATGGCTACACCTTC. Its translation is CASNIGLTPGKTYGYTF. Full variable domain (outside the CDR3, taken from reference TRBV19 and TRBJ1-2): DGGITQSPKYLFRKEGQNVTLSCEQNLNHDAMYWYRQDPGQGLRLIYYSQIVNDFQKGDIAEGYSVSREKKESFPLTVTSAQKNPTAFYLCASNIGLTPGKTYGYTFGSGTRLTVV.

The V gene is TRBV6-5, the J gene TRBJ1-1; no clear D. The CDR3 is 15 amino acids. Between the trimmed V and J ends, which lost 0 bases and 10 bases, there was a span of 18 bases. Germline loops: CDR1 MNHEY, CDR2 SVGAGI. The CDR3 is CASSYSPAVEEGAFF. The DNA of the CDR3 is TGTGCCAGCAGTTACTCCCCGGCTGTGGAGGAGGGAGCTTTCTTT.

This sequence joins TRBV5-6 and TRBJ2-5, with TRBD2 matching over 7 bases. The end of the DNA is better explained by TRBJ2-7, so the J call may be wrong. This CDR3 has 15 amino acids. Germline CDR1 reads SGHDT; CDR2 reads YYEEEE. The DNA for the CDR3 is TGTGCCAGCACAACAGCGGGGAACCCCTCATACGAGCAGTACTTC. It encodes CASTTAGNPSYEQYF.

A few counts support this clone. V and J are TRBV9 and TRBJ1-2; TRBD1 matches 7 bases. The CDR3 spans 16 residues. CDR1 and CDR2 from the germline V gene are SGDLS and YYNGEE. Germline trimming cut 4 bases from V and 1 base from J; bases unmatched to any gene: 10. The CDR3 bases are TGTGCCAGCAGCACCTCAGTGGACAGGTTTAACTATGGCTACACCTTC. This translates into CASSTSVDRFNYGYTF.

The genes are TRBV7-2 and TRBJ2-5; tentatively, D is TRBD1 (5 bases). CDR1 is SGHTA, CDR2 FQGNSA, per germline. V lost 4 bases and J lost 1, with 13 bases in between. The CDR3 sequence is 15 residues long. CDR3 sequence reads: CASSSLRGGQETQYF. CDR3 nucleotide sequence: TGTGCCAGCAGCTCGCTTAGGGGCGGCCAAGAGACCCAGTACTTC.

This clone was observed a handful of times. The chain links TRBV4-3 to TRBJ2-7; D is unclear. CDR1 and CDR2 from the germline V gene are LGHNA and YSLEER. This CDR3 has 14 amino acids. Trimming removed 4 bases from V and 0 bases from J, with 10 bases in between. CDR3 in DNA: TGCGCCAGCAGCCGGGCGACAAGCTCCTACGAGCAGTACTTC. Protein sequence: CASSRATSSYEQYF.

The chain combines TRBV5-4 with TRBJ2-5, with a possible D match to TRBD2 (7 bases). The CDR3 extends over 16 amino acids. V dropped 7 bases and J dropped 3 bases, with 22 bases sitting between them. CDR1 is SGHNT, CDR2 YYREEE, per germline (reference sequence). The CDR3 DNA sequence: TGTGCCAGCCGGCTGAGGGGGGGCGACGGGGAAGAGACCCAGTACTTC. Translating it yields CASRLRGGDGEETQYF.

The chain recombines TRBV19 with TRBJ1-2, with 7 bases lining up with TRBD1. The CDR3 consists of 14 residues. V shed 5 bases, J shed 8 bases, and the junction held 11 bases outside the gene matches. Per germline, CDR1 LNHDA and CDR2 SQIVND (reference sequence). The CDR3 reads CASSEQQGTSGYTF. The DNA of the CDR3 is TGTGCCAGTAGTGAGCAACAGGGGACTAGCGGCTACACCTTC. Combining the CDR3 with reference TRBV19 and TRBJ1-2 gives the whole variable domain DGGITQSPKYLFRKEGQNVTLSCEQNLNHDAMYWYRQDPGQGLRLIYYSQIVNDFQKGDIAEGYSVSREKKESFPLTVTSAQKNPTAFYLCASSEQQGTSGYTFGSGTRLTVV.

This clone was seen just once. The chain links TRBV7-2 to TRBJ1-2; 8 nucleotides align to TRBD1. CDR3 size: 16 residues. Unmatched junction bases numbered 9, after V lost 0 bases and J lost 6 bases. The germline V gene has CDR1 SGHTA and CDR2 FQGNSA. DNA for the CDR3: TGTGCCAGCAGCTTAGCTCGACAGGGGCGCTTACATGGCTACACCTTC. This sequence encodes CASSLARQGRLHGYTF.

CDR3 sequence reads: CASSLAPAPQGASYEQYF. For the CDR3, the DNA is TGTGCCAGCAGCTTAGCCCCGGCACCGCAGGGGGCTTCCTACGAGCAGTACTTC. This rearrangement joins TRBV7-8 to TRBJ2-7; 8 bases are a match to TRBD1. The V segment lost 0 bases and the J segment 1 base; nucleotides outside the gene matches: 11. CDR3 length: 18 residues. Germline V gene lookup returns CDR1 SGHVS and CDR2 FQNEAQ.

This clone was seen a single time. This chain connects TRBV4-1 to TRBJ2-5; D may be TRBD2 (6 bases). CDR1 and CDR2 (germline): MGHRA, YSYEKL. CDR3 length equals 13 residues. The V gene lost 0 bases and the J gene lost 7 bases, with 9 bases spanning the gap. The CDR3 DNA reads TGCGCCAGCAGCCAAGAAGGAGGGGCGACCCAGTACTTC. Its translation is CASSQEGGATQYF.

The V and J genes are TRBV18 and TRBJ1-3; 9 nucleotides line up with TRBD1. The CDR3 runs to 15 residues. CDR1 is KGHSH and CDR2 is LQKENI in the germline V gene. V gave up 1 base and J gave up 7 bases; unmatched junction bases: 5. CDR3 sequence (DNA): TGTGCCAGCTCACCACGAGGACAGGGGAGGAACACCATATATTTT. Its protein product is CASSPRGQGRNTIYF.

V gene TRBV29-1 combines with J gene TRBJ2-7; 12 nucleotides line up with TRBD1. The length of the CDR3 is 13 residues. J lost 4 bases, V lost 6 bases, and 4 bases had no gene match. The V gene's germline CDR1 is SQVTM and CDR2 ANQGSEA. CDR3 nucleotides: TGCAGCGTCCGGGACAGGGGGCTTTACGAGCAGTACTTC. It is translated as CSVRDRGLYEQYF.

This clone was found once. This rearrangement joins TRBV28 to TRBJ1-6; D is perhaps TRBD1 (5 bases). Germline V gene data show CDR1 as MDHEN and CDR2 as SYDVKM. This CDR3 has 14 amino acids. V lost 2 bases to trimming and J lost 7 bases, with 9 bases between them. The CDR3 nucleotides are TGTGCCAGCAGTTTAAGCTGGGGCAATTCACCCCTCCACTTT. This sequence encodes CASSLSWGNSPLHF. The full variable domain, completed using reference TRBV28 and TRBJ1-6, is DVKVTQSSRYLVKRTGEKVFLECVQDMDHENMFWYRQDPGLGLRLIYFSYDVKMKEKGDIPEGYSVSREKKERFSLILESASTNQTSMYLCASSLSWGNSPLHFGNGTRLTVT.

This chain uses TRBV5-4 with TRBJ2-2; the match to TRBD2 covers 8 bases. V shed 4 bases and J 0 bases; nucleotides not matched to a gene: 5. The CDR3 covers 16 residues. The germline V gene encodes CDR1 SGHNT and CDR2 YYREEE (reference sequence). This CDR3 is CASSHGGGSNTGELFF. The DNA for the CDR3 is TGTGCCAGCAGCCATGGCGGGGGGTCGAACACCGGGGAGCTGTTTTTT.

The gene calls are TRBV11-3 and TRBJ2-6, with 12 bases that match TRBD1. Germline CDR1 and CDR2: SGHNT and YENEEA. V trimming: 6 bases; J trimming: 4 bases; junction bases outside the gene matches: 7. The CDR3 loop spans 17 amino acids. The CDR3 is CASRPGQGAAGANVLTF. In nucleotides, the CDR3 is TGTGCCAGCAGACCGGGACAGGGGGCGGCCGGGGCCAACGTCCTGACTTTC.

The chain couples TRBV7-2 to TRBJ2-7; 11 bases agree with TRBD2. The CDR3 length is 13 residues. V was pared by 5 bases and J by 7 bases, with 4 bases of the junction left unmatched. Germline V CDR1 and CDR2: SGHTA, FQGNSA. The CDR3 region has the DNA TGTGCCAGCAGCGAGGGACTAGCGGTAGAGCAGTACTTC. It codes for CASSEGLAVEQYF.